The source of this TCR beta chain is a study of blood T cell repertoires in COVID-19 (dated by TCRdb to 2018 to 2021). Looking at the study overall: The collaborator samples originated in the United States, Italy and Spain and spanned the acute and convalescent phases of COVID-19. The material from the prospective study consisted of cDNA or gDNA derived from T cells, B-cell-depleted T cells, or PBMCs. Subjects who had been exposed to COVID-19, were actively infected with it, or had recovered from it provided the deeply sampled blood TCRbeta repertoires that made up the dataset. A freely available public database, intended as a resource for researchers studying the immune response to SARS-CoV-2, is where the repertoires were released. Samples were obtained from the ongoing ImmuneRACE study (first 160 participants) and from 1,000 to 1,500 subjects provided by 6 global collaborators. The sample metadata nearly always contained a de-identified subject ID, COVID-19 status, age in years and sex. Where HLA class I and class II types were available, the types were taken from metadata supplied by the sample provider, not from assay-based typing. Broader findings and caveats from the paper: How much clinical and demographic metadata was included differed by source and by participant, and the metadata was provided uncurated.

The immunoSEQ Assay, a bias-controlled multiplex PCR, was used to amplify TCRbeta CDR3 regions from genomic DNA. The paper's data handling went like this. The number of nucleated cells in each sample was estimated by amplification of reference gene primers within the assay. Sequence reads were collapsed and filtered to measure the absolute abundance of every unique TCRbeta CDR3 rearrangement. For each sample, productive Simpson clonality was calculated as the square root of Simpson's diversity index over productive rearrangements. Held by TCRdb, this immuneACCESS table contains in-frame sequences only and omits some clones. Under half of the omission traces to an unresolved V gene where checked; the cause of the rest is unknown. The D gene and trimming were derived from the DNA, and the V and J assignments and clone size from that table. This sample is represented by around 56,000 clones; approximately 89% of them were singletons. Around 6.9% of the sample is held by the ten biggest clonotypes.

Worth noting for this clone: Its binding antigen is unknown. The record has no base qualities; no much larger clone is one base away.

Sequences SGHTA (CDR1) and FQGNSA (CDR2) are obtained from the germline V gene. From the cysteine through the phenylalanine, the CDR3 covers 15 amino acids. Only the CDR3 DNA is retained, 45 bases long and in frame from the first base. V sheds 5 bases and J sheds 2 bases, leaving 16 bases between their ends. Collaborating institutions collected whole blood in K2EDTA tubes following their own protocols. For TCRbeta analysis, collaborator samples were shipped as frozen whole blood, as isolated PBMCs, or as DNA extracted from either sample type. The chain joins TRBV7-2 to TRBJ2-7; 7 matching bases give a weak D call of TRBD2. This clonotype was obtained from a man in his 60s with active or convalescent COVID-19. Sequences were obtained from peripheral blood. This receptor carries the CDR3 CASSPRGGRTYEQYF. The DNA is TGTGCCAGCAGCCCGCGCGGGGGCCGAACCTACGAGCAGTACTTC.